Only one count was recorded for the clone carrying this T cell receptor beta chain. These data come from a study of glioma-infiltrating T cells after dendritic cell vaccination. Sequenced by immunoSEQ multiplex PCR; TCRdb stores in-frame clones only, minus some. The table shows tens of thousands of clones, with 85% occurring only once. The time point denotes: after dendritic cell vaccination, including at tumor progression/relapse. Trimming removed 5 bases at V and 8 bases at J, with 12 bases between. Germline-derived CDR1 and CDR2 are MNHEY and SMNVEV (reference sequence). The CDR3 covers 13 residues.

The sample here was blood, taken after dendritic cell vaccination. The sequence derives from a human donor with glioblastoma. V and J are TRBV27 and TRBJ2-2, with a possible D match to TRBD2 (6 bases). CDR3 residues: CASSQGLLGELFF. The DNA for the CDR3 is TGTGCCAGCAGTCAGGGACTTCTGGGGGAGCTGTTTTTT.